The clone carrying this TCR beta chain has more than one count but fewer than ten. The sample comes from a study of CD8 T cells in ankylosing spondylitis. Germline CDR1 reads SGHRS; CDR2 reads YFSETQ. Unmatched junction bases numbered 3, after V lost 4 bases and J lost 4 bases. The CDR3 totals 15 residues. By quantitative 5'-RACE with molecular barcodes, the TCR beta libraries were made. TCRdb re-analysed the 5' RACE reads in MiXCR, keeping a single row per CDR3 protein. Seen here are 350,000 or so distinct CDR3 sequences, roughly 12% observed once, and the top ten hold roughly 9%. The J gene is TRBJ2-2, the V gene TRBV5-1; TRBD2 matches 11 bases. Input material: blood, either unsorted or a sorted T cell fraction (not recorded which). This TCR was sampled from a female donor with ankylosing spondylitis or in good health (not recorded which). CDR3: CASSGSGGATGELFF. DNA of the CDR3: TGCGCCAGCAGCGGTAGCGGGGGGGCCACCGGGGAGCTGTTTTTT.